This T cell receptor beta chain comes out of a study of blood T cells in healthy people across ages. Germline CDR1 reads SGHTA; CDR2 reads FQGTGA. After removal of 5 bases from V and 5 bases from J, the junction contained 6 bases not matched to a gene. This CDR3 is built from 16 residues. Next came a second PCR, run for 7 to 11 cycles, which used a sample-barcoded 5' primer along with a J-beta primer mix. In TCRdb, the 5' RACE reads were re-called with MiXCR into one record per CDR3 protein. This table holds about 900,000 distinct CDR3 sequences, around 48% found once. This clonotype was picked up a small number of times. There were healthy Caucasian individuals from Russia, aged about 6 to 100, serving as donors. The authors extracted at least 6 micrograms of total RNA per sample.

The chain combines TRBV7-3 with TRBJ2-3; 14 bases are shared with TRBD2. The source of this sequence is a young man in good health. Sequencing was done on a sample of blood. CDR3 DNA sequence: TGTGCCAGCAGCCTATGGACTAGCGGGGGGAGAGATACGCAGTATTTT. Its translation is CASSLWTSGGRDTQYF. Looking up the rest from reference TRBV7-3 and TRBJ2-3 gives the full variable domain: GAGVSQTPSNKVTEKGKYVELRCDPISGHTALYWYRQSLGQGPEFLIYFQGTGAADDSGLPNDRFFAVRPEGSVSTLKIQRTERGDSAVYLCASSLWTSGGRDTQYFGPGTRLTVL.